Following are 10 T cell receptor beta chains from one sample sequenced in a study of neurological immune-mediated disorders. TCRdb called the 5' RACE reads again in MiXCR, with one record for every CDR3 protein. The sample carries around 46,000 distinct CDR3 sequences, around 2% recorded once. Sequencing was done on a sample of PBMCs. The receptors derive from a woman aged 40 to 50 with multiple sclerosis.

This clonotype was seen many times. In DNA form, the CDR3 reads TGTGCCAGCAGCCCCGATACAGATACGCAGTATTTT. It is translated as CASSPDTDTQYF. The chain links TRBV12-3 or TRBV12-4 to TRBJ2-3; D is unclear. CDR3 length: 12 amino acids. Trimming removed 6 bases at V and 3 bases at J, with 7 bases between.

This clonotype showed up many times. The genes are TRBV27 and TRBJ2-3; possible D gene TRBD1, 5 bases. CDR3 length: 14 residues. V was clipped by 2 bases and J by 7 bases, with 13 bases between them. The germline CDR1 and CDR2 sequences are MNHEY and SMNVEV (reference sequence). Here the CDR3 DNA reads TGTGCCAGCAGTTTACCCAGGGAAGGAAATACGCAGTATTTT. This translates into CASSLPREGNTQYF.

This clonotype was seen at least ten times. This chain links TRBV6-1 with TRBJ2-1; D possibly corresponds to TRBD1 (7 bases). The V gene lost 1 base and the J gene lost 9 bases, with 16 bases spanning the gap. The CDR3 loop spans 15 amino acids. Germline V gene sequence: CDR1 MNHNS, CDR2 SASEGT. CDR3 residues: CASSEGGGGEFEQFF. The CDR3 DNA follows: TGTGCCAGCAGTGAAGGTGGAGGGGGCGAATTTGAGCAGTTCTTC.

With respect to this clonotype: Compared with germline, one end of the junction differs, possibly owing to a read error. The genes are TRBV6-6 and TRBJ1-6; maybe TRBD1 (5 bases). This CDR3 contains 14 residues. Looked up from germline, CDR1 is MNHNY and CDR2 is SVGAGI (reference sequence). The chain's CDR3 is CASSYGQGNSTLNF. Here the CDR3 DNA reads TGTGCCAGCAGTTACGGGCAGGGTAATTCAACCCTCAACTTT.

This clonotype was seen ten or more times. V is TRBV29-1 and J is TRBJ2-1; no reliable D call. The CDR3 sequence is 11 residues long. The V end lost 7 bases, the J end lost 5 bases, and 9 bases lay between the germline ends. CDR1 is SQVTM and CDR2 is ANQGSEA in the germline V gene. The CDR3 DNA is TGCAGCGCCCGACCAGACAATGAGCAGTTCTTC. Translated, it gives CSARPDNEQFF.

This clonotype was recorded at least ten times. The chain has TRBV20-1 and TRBJ1-4, with 7 positions matching TRBD1. This CDR3 is 13 amino acids long. CDR1 and CDR2 from the germline V gene are DFQATT and SNEGSKA (reference sequence). V dropped 7 bases and J dropped 5; count of bases not matched to a gene: 7. The CDR3 spells CSVPDRANEKLFF. DNA of the CDR3: TGCAGTGTTCCCGACAGGGCCAATGAAAAACTGTTTTTT.

This clonotype has a count of ten or more. The chain joins TRBV2 to TRBJ2-3; maybe TRBD1 (6 bases). Germline loops: CDR1 SNHLY, CDR2 FYNNEI. V lost 5 bases to trimming and J lost 5 bases, with 14 bases between them. The CDR3 is 14 residues long. The CDR3 region is CASSPLTGRDTQYF. The CDR3 DNA reads TGTGCCAGCAGTCCCCTAACAGGGAGAGATACGCAGTATTTT.

In its sample, this clonotype ranks as medium-sized. The CDR3 spells CASSLLGMPEAFF. CDR3 nucleotide sequence: TGTGCCAGCAGCTTGTTGGGGATGCCTGAAGCTTTCTTT. The J gene is TRBJ1-1, the V gene TRBV5-6; D is uncertain. Per the germline V gene, CDR1 is SGHDT and CDR2 is YYEEEE. This CDR3 spans 13 amino acids. Between the trimmed V and J ends, which lost 1 base and 6 bases, there was a span of 10 bases.

This clonotype was counted at least ten times. The CDR3 protein is CASSLQRGNEKLFF. CDR3 in DNA: TGTGCCAGCAGCTTGCAAAGGGGTAATGAAAAACTGTTTTTT. The chain is built from TRBV5-5 and TRBJ1-4, with D perhaps TRBD1 (5 bases). Germline lookup yields CDR1 SGHKS and CDR2 YYEKEE (reference sequence). This CDR3 region has 14 residues. Trimming removed 1 base from V and 4 bases from J, with 8 bases in between.

This clonotype was recorded many times. DNA for the CDR3: TGTGCCACCAGTGATACCTCCCCAGAGACCCAGTACTTC. This encodes CATSDTSPETQYF. The rearrangement joins TRBV24-1 to TRBJ2-5, with no clear D. CDR1 KGHDR and CDR2 SFDVKD come from the germline V gene. This CDR3 contains 13 residues. V was clipped by 3 bases and J by 4 bases, with 8 bases between them.